This T cell receptor (beta chain) appears in the sequencing data of a study of CD8+ T cells in alopecia areata. V lost 0 bases and J lost 0, with 21 bases in between. Germline-derived CDR1 and CDR2 are LGHNA and YSLEER. The CDR3 covers 19 residues. Comments on this clone: Its antigen is not identified.

RNA was extracted and reverse transcribed into cDNA as the sequencing template. Libraries were prepared by immunoSEQ multiplex PCR; TCRdb keeps only in-frame clonotypes and omits some of them. The sample carries around 150,000 clones, approximately 80% recorded once. Study-level findings and limits: Lesional scalp, notably in alopecia totalis/universalis, had clonality above that of normal scalp. Significant decreases in scalp clonality and expanded CD8+ clones followed tofacitinib treatment. Sharing of TCR sequences between patients (possibly for HLA-related reasons) was less clear than in mice. Scalp samples also yield sequences from resident alphabeta T cells of normal skin.

As to treatment: oral pan-JAK inhibitor, 5-10 mg twice daily. The chain combines TRBV4-3 with TRBJ2-7, with D possibly TRBD2 on 5 matching bases. The sequence was obtained from a human donor with alopecia areata. Here the sequenced sample was CD8+ T cells sorted from blood, taken at week 4, from a patient treated with tofacitinib. CDR3 loop: CASSQDRTRTYESSYEQYF. The CDR3 DNA follows: TGCGCCAGCAGCCAAGACCGCACTAGAACGTACGAAAGCTCCTACGAGCAGTACTTC.